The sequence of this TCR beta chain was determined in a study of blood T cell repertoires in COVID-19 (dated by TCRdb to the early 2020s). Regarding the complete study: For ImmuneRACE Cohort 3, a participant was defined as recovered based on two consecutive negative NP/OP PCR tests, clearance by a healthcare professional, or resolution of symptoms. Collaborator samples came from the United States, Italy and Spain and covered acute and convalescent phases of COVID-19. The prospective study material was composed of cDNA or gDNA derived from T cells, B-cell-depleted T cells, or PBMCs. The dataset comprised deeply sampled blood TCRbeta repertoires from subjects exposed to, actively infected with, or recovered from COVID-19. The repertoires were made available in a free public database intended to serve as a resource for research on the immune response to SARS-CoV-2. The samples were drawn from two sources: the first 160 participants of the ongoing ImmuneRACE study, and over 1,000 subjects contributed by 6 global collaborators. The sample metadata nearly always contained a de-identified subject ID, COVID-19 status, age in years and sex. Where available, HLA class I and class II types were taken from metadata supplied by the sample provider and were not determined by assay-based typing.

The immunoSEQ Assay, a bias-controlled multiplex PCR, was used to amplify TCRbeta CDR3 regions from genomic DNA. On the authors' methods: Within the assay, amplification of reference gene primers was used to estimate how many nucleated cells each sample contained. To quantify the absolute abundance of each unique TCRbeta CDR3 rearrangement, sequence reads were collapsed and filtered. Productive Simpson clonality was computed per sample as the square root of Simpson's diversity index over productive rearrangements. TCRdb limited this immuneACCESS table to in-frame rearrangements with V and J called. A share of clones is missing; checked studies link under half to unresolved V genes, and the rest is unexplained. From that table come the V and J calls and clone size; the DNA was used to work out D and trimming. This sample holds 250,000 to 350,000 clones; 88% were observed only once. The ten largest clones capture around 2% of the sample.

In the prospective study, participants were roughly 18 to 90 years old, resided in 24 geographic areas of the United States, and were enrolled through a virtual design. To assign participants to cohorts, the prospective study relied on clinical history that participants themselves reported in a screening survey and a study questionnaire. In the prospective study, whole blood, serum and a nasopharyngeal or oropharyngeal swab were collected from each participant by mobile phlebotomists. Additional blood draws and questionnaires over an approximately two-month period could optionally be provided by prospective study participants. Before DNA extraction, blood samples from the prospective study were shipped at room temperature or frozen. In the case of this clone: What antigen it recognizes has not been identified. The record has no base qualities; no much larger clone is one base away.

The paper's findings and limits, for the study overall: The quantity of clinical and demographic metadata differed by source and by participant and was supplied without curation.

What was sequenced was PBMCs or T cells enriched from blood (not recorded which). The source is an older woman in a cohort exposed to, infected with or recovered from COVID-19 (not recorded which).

The encoded CDR3 is CASSYPRGSGYEQYF. In nucleotide form, the sequence is TGTGCCAGCAGTTACCCCAGGGGATCGGGGTACGAGCAGTACTTC. The chain is encoded by TRBV6-2 or TRBV6-3 joined to TRBJ2-7; TRBD1 is perhaps the D gene, given 6 matching bases. The CDR3 numbers 15 residues from cysteine through phenylalanine. Only CDR3 DNA remains: 45 bases, in frame from the first base. V was cut back by 2 bases and J by 4 bases, leaving a gap of 15 bases between them. The germline V gene encodes CDR1 MNHEY and CDR2 SVGEGT.